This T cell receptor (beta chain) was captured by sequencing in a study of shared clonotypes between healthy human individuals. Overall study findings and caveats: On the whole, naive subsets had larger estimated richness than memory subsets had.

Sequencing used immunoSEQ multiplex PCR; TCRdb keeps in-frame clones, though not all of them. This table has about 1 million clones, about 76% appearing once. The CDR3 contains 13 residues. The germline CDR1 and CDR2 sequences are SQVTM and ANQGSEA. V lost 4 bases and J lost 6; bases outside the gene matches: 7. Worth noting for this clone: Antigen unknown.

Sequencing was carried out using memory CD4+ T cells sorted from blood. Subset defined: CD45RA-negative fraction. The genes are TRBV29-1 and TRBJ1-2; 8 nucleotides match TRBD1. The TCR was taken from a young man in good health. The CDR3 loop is CSVVRTGTDGYTF. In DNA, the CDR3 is TGCAGCGTTGTAAGGACAGGGACTGATGGCTACACCTTC.